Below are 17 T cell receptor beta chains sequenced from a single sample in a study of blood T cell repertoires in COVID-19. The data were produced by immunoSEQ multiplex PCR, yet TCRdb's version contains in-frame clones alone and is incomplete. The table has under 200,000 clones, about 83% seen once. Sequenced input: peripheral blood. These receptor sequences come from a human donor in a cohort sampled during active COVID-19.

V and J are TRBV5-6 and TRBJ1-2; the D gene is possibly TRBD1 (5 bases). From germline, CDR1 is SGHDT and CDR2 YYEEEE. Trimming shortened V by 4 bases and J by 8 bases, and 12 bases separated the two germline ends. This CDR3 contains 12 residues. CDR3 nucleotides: TGTGCCAGCAGCGGAGGGGATTTCGGCTACACCTTC. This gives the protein CASSGGDFGYTF.

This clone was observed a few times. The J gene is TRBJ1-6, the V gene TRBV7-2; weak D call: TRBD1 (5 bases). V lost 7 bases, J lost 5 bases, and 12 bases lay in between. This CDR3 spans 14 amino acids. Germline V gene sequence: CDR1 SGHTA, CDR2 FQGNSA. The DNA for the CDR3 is TGTGCCAGCACCGCACAGGTGGATAATTCACCCCTCCACTTT. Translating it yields CASTAQVDNSPLHF.

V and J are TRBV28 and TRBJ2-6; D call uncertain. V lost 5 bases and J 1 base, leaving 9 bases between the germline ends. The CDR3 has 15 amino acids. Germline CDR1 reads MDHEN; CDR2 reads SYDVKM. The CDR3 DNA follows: TGTGCCAGCAGTCCCGTTAATTCTGGGGCCAACGTCCTGACTTTC. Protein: CASSPVNSGANVLTF.

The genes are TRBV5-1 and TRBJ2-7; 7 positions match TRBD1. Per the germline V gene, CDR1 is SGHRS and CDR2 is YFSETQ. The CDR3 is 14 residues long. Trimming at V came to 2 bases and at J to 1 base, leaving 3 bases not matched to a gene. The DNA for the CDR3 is TGCGCCAGCAGCTTCGGACAGGAATCCTACGAGCAGTACTTC. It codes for CASSFGQESYEQYF.

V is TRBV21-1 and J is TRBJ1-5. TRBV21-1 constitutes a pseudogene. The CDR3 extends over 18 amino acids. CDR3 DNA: TGTGCCAGCAGCGAAAACCCGGGCCGGGGGGGTAGCAATCAGCCCCAGCATTTT. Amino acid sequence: CASSENPGRGGSNQPQHF.

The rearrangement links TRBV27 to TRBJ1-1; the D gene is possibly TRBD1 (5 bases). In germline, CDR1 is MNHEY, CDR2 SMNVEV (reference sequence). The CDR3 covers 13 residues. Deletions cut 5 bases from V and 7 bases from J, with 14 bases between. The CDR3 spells CASSRQLLNEAFF. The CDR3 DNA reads TGTGCCAGCAGTCGACAGCTCCTTAATGAAGCTTTCTTT.

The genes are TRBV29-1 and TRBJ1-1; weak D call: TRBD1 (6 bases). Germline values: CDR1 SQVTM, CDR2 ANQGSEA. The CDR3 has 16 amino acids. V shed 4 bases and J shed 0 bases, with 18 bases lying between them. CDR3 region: CSVAHQGHIMNTEAFF. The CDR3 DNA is TGCAGCGTTGCGCACCAGGGACACATCATGAACACTGAAGCTTTCTTT.

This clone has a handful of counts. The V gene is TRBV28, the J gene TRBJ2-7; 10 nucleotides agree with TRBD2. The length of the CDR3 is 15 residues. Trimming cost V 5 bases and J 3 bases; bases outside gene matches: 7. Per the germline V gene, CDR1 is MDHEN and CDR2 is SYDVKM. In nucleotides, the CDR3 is TGTGCCAGCAGTCTCCCGGTAGCGGGAGGCTACGAGCAGTACTTC. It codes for CASSLPVAGGYEQYF.

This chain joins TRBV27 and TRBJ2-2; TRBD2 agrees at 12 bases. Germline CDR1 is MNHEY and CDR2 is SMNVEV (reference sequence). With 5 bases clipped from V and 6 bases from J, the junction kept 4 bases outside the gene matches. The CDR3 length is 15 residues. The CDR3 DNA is TGTGCCAGCAGTCTGACTAGCGGGAGCCCCGGGGAGCTGTTTTTT. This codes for CASSLTSGSPGELFF.

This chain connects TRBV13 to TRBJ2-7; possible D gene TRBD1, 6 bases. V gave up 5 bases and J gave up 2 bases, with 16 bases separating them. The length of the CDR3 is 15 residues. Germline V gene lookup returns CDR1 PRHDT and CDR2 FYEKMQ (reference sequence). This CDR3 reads CASSPQGRLAYEQYF. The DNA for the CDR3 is TGTGCCAGCAGCCCACAGGGACGCCTGGCCTACGAGCAGTACTTC.

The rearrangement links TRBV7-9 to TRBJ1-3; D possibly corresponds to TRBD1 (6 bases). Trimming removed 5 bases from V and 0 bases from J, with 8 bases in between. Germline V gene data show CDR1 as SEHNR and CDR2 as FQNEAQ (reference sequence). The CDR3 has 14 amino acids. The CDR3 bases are TGTGCCAGCAGCCCGGACAGCTCTGGAAACACCATATATTTT. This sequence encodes CASSPDSSGNTIYF.

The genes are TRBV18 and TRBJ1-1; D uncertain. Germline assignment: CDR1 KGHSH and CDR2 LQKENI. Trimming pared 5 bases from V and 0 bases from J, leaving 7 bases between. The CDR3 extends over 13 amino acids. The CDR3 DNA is TGTGCCAGCTCAGGGCAGATGAACACTGAAGCTTTCTTT. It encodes CASSGQMNTEAFF.

The chain's CDR3 is CASSAAGGRETQYF. The DNA of the CDR3 is TGTGCCAGCAGCGCAGCGGGAGGCCGAGAGACCCAGTACTTC. The V call is TRBV7-3, the J call TRBJ2-5, with 9 bases aligning to TRBD2. The CDR3 totals 14 residues. Unmatched junction bases numbered 5, after V lost 5 bases and J lost 4 bases. Germline assignment: CDR1 SGHTA and CDR2 FQGTGA.

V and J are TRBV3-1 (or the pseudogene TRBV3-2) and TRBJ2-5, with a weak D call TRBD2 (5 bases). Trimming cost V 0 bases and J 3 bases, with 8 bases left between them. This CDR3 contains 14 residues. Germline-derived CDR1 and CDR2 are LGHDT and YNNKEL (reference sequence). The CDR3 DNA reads TGTGCCAGCAGCCAAGACAGGCGGGAAGAGACCCAGTACTTC. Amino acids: CASSQDRREETQYF.

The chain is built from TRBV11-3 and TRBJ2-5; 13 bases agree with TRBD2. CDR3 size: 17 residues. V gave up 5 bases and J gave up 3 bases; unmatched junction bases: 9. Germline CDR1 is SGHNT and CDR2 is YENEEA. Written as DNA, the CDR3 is TGTGCCAGCAGCGCGACCGGGACTAGCGGGGCCAAAGAGACCCAGTACTTC. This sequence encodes CASSATGTSGAKETQYF.

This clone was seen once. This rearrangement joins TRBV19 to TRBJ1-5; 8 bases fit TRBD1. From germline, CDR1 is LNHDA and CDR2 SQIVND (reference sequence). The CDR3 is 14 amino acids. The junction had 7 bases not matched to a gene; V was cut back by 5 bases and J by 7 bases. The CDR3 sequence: CASSQGANPQPQHF. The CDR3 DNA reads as TGTGCCAGTAGTCAGGGGGCGAATCCCCAGCCCCAGCATTTT.

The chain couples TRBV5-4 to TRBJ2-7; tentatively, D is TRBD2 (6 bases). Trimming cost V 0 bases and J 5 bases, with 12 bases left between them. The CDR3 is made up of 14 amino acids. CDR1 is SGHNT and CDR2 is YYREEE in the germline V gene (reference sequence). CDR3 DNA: TGTGCCAGCAGCTTGGCGGGAGCCCGGAACGAGCAGTACTTC. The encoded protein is CASSLAGARNEQYF.